The clone carrying this TCR beta chain has only a few counts. Its target is unknown. This specimen comes from a study of vaccination and CD4 T cells after COVID-19. Study as a whole: SARS-CoV-2, HCoV-NL63, HCoV-OC43 and HCoV-229E supplied the overlapping spike peptides used to stimulate cells.

This sample's treatment: approximately 11-day PBMC culture with coronavirus spike peptide pools or control peptides (ViraFEST assay). An Oncomine TCR Beta short-read assay was used to sequence the DNA from cultured CD4+ T cells. TCRdb reanalysed the PCR reads using MiXCR and keeps one entry per CDR3 protein. The table shows around 12,000 distinct CDR3 sequences, with roughly 61% occurring only once. The receptor's source is a human donor who had recovered from COVID-19. Sequencing used CD4+ T cells from blood, cultured in vitro.

CDR3 residues: CARGTGGAETQYF. The CDR3 DNA sequence: TGTGCCAGAGGGACAGGGGGCGCAGAGACCCAGTACTTC. The rearrangement links TRBV2 to TRBJ2-5; 12 nucleotides agree with TRBD1. V shed 9 bases, J shed 4 bases, and the junction held 3 bases outside the gene matches. The CDR3 loop spans 13 amino acids. The germline gives CDR1 SNHLY, CDR2 FYNNEI.